The next 13 T cell receptor beta chains were all read from a single sample in a study of pediatric ulcerative colitis. Rectal tissue came from one to two pinch biopsies taken at colonoscopy. The method was immunoSEQ multiplex PCR; TCRdb's version includes in-frame clones alone and lacks a portion of them. The sample has about 40,000 clones, over 70% seen once. The sample consisted of gut tissue. The receptors were sampled from a boy younger than 18 with severe ulcerative colitis.

By share of the sample, this clone is medium-sized. The CDR3 does not end in the conserved phenylalanine or tryptophan, so this is likely a read error. The chain is built from TRBV12-5 and TRBJ1-6; D remains ambiguous. Deletions cut 6 bases from V and 6 bases from J, with 18 bases between. Germline V gives CDR1 LGHNT, CDR2 FRNRAP. This CDR3 has 16 residues. In DNA form, the CDR3 reads TGTGCTAGTGGGCCCGATAGAGGCTATGCTAATTCACCCCTCCACCTT. It codes for CASGPDRGYANSPLHL.

This clone has a handful of counts. The chain couples TRBV6-5 to TRBJ1-2; a possible D gene is TRBD1 (6 bases). The germline V gene encodes CDR1 MNHEY and CDR2 SVGAGI. The CDR3 spans 16 residues. The V end was cut by 0 bases, the J end by 0 bases, with 11 bases between. CDR3 sequence reads: CASSYSVRTANYGYTF. CDR3 bases: TGTGCCAGCAGTTACTCCGTTCGGACAGCTAACTATGGCTACACCTTC.

In this sample, this clone turned up once. This rearrangement joins TRBV19 to TRBJ1-4; tentatively, D is TRBD1 (6 bases). V lost 2 bases to trimming and J lost 4 bases, with 11 bases between them. CDR1 LNHDA and CDR2 SQIVND come from the germline V gene (reference sequence). CDR3 length: 15 residues. CDR3 in amino acids: CASSIPAGDNEKLFF. The DNA for the CDR3 is TGTGCCAGTAGTATACCGGCAGGGGATAATGAAAAACTGTTTTTT.

CDR3 in amino acids: CASSFNGQGYEQYF. CDR3 nucleotide sequence: TGTGCCAGCAGCTTCAACGGACAGGGCTACGAGCAGTACTTC. This chain connects TRBV7-2 to TRBJ2-7; 8 nucleotides line up with TRBD1. Germline V CDR1 and CDR2: SGHTA, FQGNSA. The CDR3 runs 14 residues. The J segment lost 3 bases and the V segment lost 3 bases, leaving 4 bases of the junction unmatched.

The chain couples TRBV6-1 to TRBJ1-6; possible D gene TRBD1, 5 bases. Germline V gene lookup returns CDR1 MNHNS and CDR2 SASEGT. The CDR3 runs to 15 residues. V gave up 2 bases and J gave up 4 bases, with 9 bases separating them. In DNA, the CDR3 is TGTGCCAGCAGTGAAAGGGGAACTTATAATTCACCCCTCCACTTT. This sequence encodes CASSERGTYNSPLHF.

The sample holds a few counts of this clone. The chain employs TRBV4-1 and TRBJ2-7, with D possibly called TRBD1 or TRBD2 (5 bases each). This CDR3 spans 15 amino acids. V lost 2 bases to trimming and J lost 3 bases, with 14 bases between them. CDR1 is MGHRA and CDR2 is YSYEKL in the germline V gene. CDR3 residues: CASSQPWDGHYEQYF. CDR3 nucleotides: TGCGCCAGCAGCCAACCTTGGGACGGGCACTACGAGCAGTACTTC.

The DNA for the CDR3 is TGTGCCAGCAGTTACGGACAGGTTTCCGAGCAGTACTTC. Translated: CASSYGQVSEQYF. The chain employs TRBV6-5 and TRBJ2-7; 7 positions match TRBD1. Germline trimming cut 2 bases from V and 6 bases from J; bases unmatched to any gene: 4. The germline CDR1 and CDR2 sequences are MNHEY and SVGAGI. This CDR3 spans 13 amino acids.

This chain connects TRBV7-2 to TRBJ1-4; D is ambiguous. CDR3 length: 13 amino acids. Germline V lookup: CDR1 SGHTA, CDR2 FQGNSA. V lost 1 base, J lost 8 bases, and 8 bases lay in between. CDR3 sequence (DNA): TGTGCCAGCAGCTTAGATCTTGGGGAAAAACTGTTTTTT. Translating gives CASSLDLGEKLFF.

This clone has only one observation. The rearrangement links TRBV4-1 to TRBJ2-6; D is perhaps TRBD1 (6 bases). CDR1 MGHRA and CDR2 YSYEKL come from the germline V gene. With 0 bases removed from V and 4 bases from J, the gap between germline ends came to 19 bases. The CDR3 length is 19 residues. The CDR3 region has the DNA TGCGCCAGCAGCCAAGATTTGGGTCGAAGGGGGACCGGGGCCAACGTCCTGACTTTC. It yields the protein CASSQDLGRRGTGANVLTF.

This sequence joins TRBV7-8 and TRBJ1-1; no clear D gene. The V and J ends lost 5 bases and 6 bases respectively, with 16 bases between them. The germline CDR1 and CDR2 sequences are SGHVS and FQNEAQ. This CDR3 comprises 14 residues. For the CDR3, the DNA is TGTGCCAGCAGCCCTTTTGGGTTGGGGTCTGAAGCTTTCTTT. The encoded protein is CASSPFGLGSEAFF.

This chain connects TRBV29-1 to TRBJ1-1; D perhaps matches TRBD1 (6 bases). This CDR3 is 12 amino acids long. The V and J ends lost 7 bases and 1 base respectively, with 10 bases between them. The V gene's germline CDR1 is SQVTM and CDR2 ANQGSEA. Written as DNA, the CDR3 is TGCAGCGGCGGACAGCCGAACACTGAAGCTTTCTTT. As protein: CSGGQPNTEAFF.

The chain joins TRBV9 to TRBJ2-7; 7 bases are a match to TRBD1. This CDR3 has 15 amino acids. In germline, CDR1 is SGDLS, CDR2 YYNGEE. With 0 bases clipped from V and 2 bases from J, the junction kept 5 bases outside the gene matches. The CDR3, as DNA: TGTGCCAGCAGCGTAGCTACGACAGGGACCTACGAGCAGTACTTC. Translated: CASSVATTGTYEQYF.

This clone was seen only once. This chain's CDR3 is CASSLAITGSTDTQYF. The CDR3 region has the DNA TGCGCCAGCAGCTTGGCCATCACCGGTAGTACAGATACGCAGTATTTT. The chain uses TRBV5-1 and TRBJ2-3; D not certain. Germline values: CDR1 SGHRS, CDR2 YFSETQ. The CDR3 covers 16 residues. Trimming pared 0 bases from V and 3 bases from J, leaving 14 bases between.